This T cell receptor beta chain derives from a study of blood T cell repertoires in COVID-19. Of note for this clone: A read error may produce the germline difference seen at one junction end.

CDR3 length: 14 residues. Germline values: CDR1 SGHRS, CDR2 YFSETQ. Libraries were prepared by immunoSEQ multiplex PCR; TCRdb keeps only in-frame clonotypes and omits some of them. The table shows about 260,000 clones, with around 80% occurring only once. The genes are TRBV5-1 and TRBJ1-3; tentative D call: TRBD1 (5 bases). The sample was PBMCs or T cells enriched from blood (not recorded which). This receptor was taken from a young man with acute COVID-19. CDR3: CASSRGNQRNTIYF. CDR3 coding DNA: TGTGCCAGCAGCCGGGGGAATCAAAGAAACACCATATATTTT.